This T cell receptor (beta chain) comes out of a study of identical twins. This clonotype was recorded at least ten times. Its antigen remains unidentified. TCRdb re-derived calls from the 5' RACE reads in MiXCR, one entry per CDR3 protein. The data hold a few hundred thousand distinct CDR3 sequences, with just under 10% observed a single time. Study-wide results and limits: Without tracking the same donors, conclusions rested on cross-sectional statistical analysis.

CDR3 length equals 14 residues. Trimming stripped 2 bases from V and 9 bases from J, with 16 bases between. CDR1 is MDHEN and CDR2 is SYDVKM in the germline V gene. This same sample was also part of a study on yellow fever vaccine responses in identical twins.

V gene TRBV28 combines with J gene TRBJ2-5; TRBD1 or TRBD2 may be the D gene (6 bases each). The clonotype originates from a woman between 18 and 29 years old in good health. The specimen sequenced was PBMCs. CDR3 region: CASSLNGARGAQYF. DNA for the CDR3: TGTGCCAGCAGTTTAAACGGCGCAAGGGGGGCCCAGTACTTC.